The 32 T cell receptor beta chains below come from one sample, sequenced in a study of T-cell reconstitution after alpha-beta-depleted transplantation in children. During its preparation, the TCRbeta library received unique molecular identifiers. TCRdb recomputed calls from the PCR reads with MiXCR, one row per CDR3 protein. The data hold 300,000 to 400,000 distinct CDR3 sequences, with about 17% observed a single time. The sample here was PBMCs, mostly from graft donor cells, taken 360 days after TCRalphabeta/CD19-depleted stem cell transplant. The receptor set was obtained from a male patient between 2 and 10 years old who had a stem cell transplant for acute lymphoblastic leukemia, so the T cells may come from the graft donor.

Only a few counts were recorded for this clonotype. The V gene is TRBV5-1, the J gene TRBJ2-7; D remains ambiguous. The CDR3 consists of 14 residues. Per germline, CDR1 SGHRS and CDR2 YFSETQ. Between the trimmed V and J ends, which lost 1 base and 0 bases, there was a span of 8 bases. This CDR3 is CASSLTLSSYEQYF. CDR3 sequence (DNA): TGCGCCAGCAGCTTGACCCTTAGCTCCTACGAGCAGTACTTC.

A few counts support this clonotype. The chain couples TRBV20-1 to TRBJ2-7, with a tentative D call TRBD1 (5 bases). The CDR3 is made up of 15 amino acids. In germline, CDR1 is DFQATT, CDR2 SNEGSKA (reference sequence). V was pared by 2 bases and J by 3 bases, with 17 bases between. CDR3 region: CSARSLAKGYYEQYF. CDR3 DNA sequence: TGCAGTGCTAGAAGCCTCGCGAAGGGGTACTACGAGCAGTACTTC.

This clonotype was observed a handful of times. V is TRBV6-5 and J is TRBJ1-1; the D gene is possibly TRBD1 (6 bases). Germline CDR1 MNHEY, CDR2 SVGAGI. The CDR3 totals 15 residues. V shed 4 bases and J shed 2 bases, with 14 bases lying between them. This chain's CDR3 is CASSSWDNRNTEAFF. The CDR3 DNA follows: TGTGCCAGCAGTTCTTGGGACAATAGAAACACTGAAGCTTTCTTT.

V usage is TRBV6-2 or TRBV6-3 and J usage is TRBJ2-2; possibly TRBD1 or TRBD2 for D (5 bases each). Trimming removed 6 bases at V and 9 bases at J, with 23 bases between. Germline CDR1 and CDR2: MNHEY and SVGEGT. This CDR3 comprises 16 residues. CDR3 residues: CASSLSRDPGGWELFF. The CDR3 DNA reads as TGTGCCAGCAGCCTATCTAGGGACCCAGGAGGCTGGGAGCTGTTTTTT.

This clonotype has more than one count but fewer than ten. This chain joins TRBV5-1 and TRBJ1-2; D perhaps matches TRBD1 (6 bases). Between the trimmed V and J ends, which lost 1 base and 8 bases, there was a span of 30 bases. The CDR3 length is 19 residues. Germline-derived CDR1 and CDR2 are SGHRS and YFSETQ. DNA of the CDR3: TGCGCCAGCAGCTTGTCTGGGTTCGGGGTTAAGGACAGTCTTAACGGCTACACCTTC. Translating gives CASSLSGFGVKDSLNGYTF.

V and J are TRBV29-1 and TRBJ1-4; D remains unclear. The CDR3 is 12 amino acids. Germline CDR1 reads SQVTM; CDR2 reads ANQGSEA. V was pared by 5 bases and J by 0 bases, with 4 bases between. The CDR3 sequence is CSVLATNEKLFF. Here the CDR3 DNA reads TGCAGCGTTTTAGCAACTAATGAAAAACTGTTTTTT.

This clonotype occurred many times. The chain employs TRBV27 and TRBJ1-1; D is unclear. The length of the CDR3 is 13 residues. In germline, CDR1 is MNHEY, CDR2 SMNVEV (reference sequence). V was pared by 2 bases and J by 1 base, with 5 bases between. CDR3 protein: CASSLAANTEAFF. The CDR3 DNA sequence: TGTGCCAGCAGTTTAGCCGCGAACACTGAAGCTTTCTTT.

This chain connects TRBV7-9 to TRBJ2-3; TRBD2 matches 10 bases. In germline, CDR1 is SEHNR, CDR2 FQNEAQ (reference sequence). With 1 base clipped from V and 2 bases from J, the junction kept 3 bases outside the gene matches. CDR3 length: 16 amino acids. The CDR3 DNA reads TGTGCCAGCAGCTTAGAACTAGCGGGGCTCACAGATACGCAGTATTTT. This sequence encodes CASSLELAGLTDTQYF.

The V and J genes are TRBV4-2 and TRBJ1-1; tentatively, D is TRBD1 (5 bases). Trimming removed 0 bases from V and 3 bases from J, with 11 bases in between. The CDR3 runs to 15 residues. Germline V CDR1 and CDR2: LGHNA, YNFKEQ. CDR3 nucleotide sequence: TGTGCCAGCAGCCAAGATCTGGGGGGGGACACTGAAGCTTTCTTT. It yields the protein CASSQDLGGDTEAFF.

This clonotype has only a few counts. The chain has TRBV5-1 and TRBJ1-3; D not resolved. This CDR3 has 15 amino acids. The V gene's germline CDR1 is SGHRS and CDR2 YFSETQ. V was clipped by 0 bases and J by 0 bases, with 7 bases between them. CDR3 bases: TGCGCCAGCAGCTTGGTCGGCAGCTCTGGAAACACCATATATTTT. Its protein product is CASSLVGSSGNTIYF.

This clonotype was counted only a few times. This chain connects TRBV24-1 to TRBJ2-1; weak D call: TRBD2 (5 bases). The CDR3 length is 17 residues. Germline assignment: CDR1 KGHDR and CDR2 SFDVKD. V was pared by 2 bases and J by 0 bases, with 13 bases between. Here the CDR3 DNA reads TGTGCCACCAGTGATTCGAGGACTTCCCTCTCCTACAATGAGCAGTTCTTC. Encoded protein: CATSDSRTSLSYNEQFF.

The chain is built from TRBV7-8 and TRBJ2-1; a weak D match, TRBD2 (6 bases). The CDR3 has 17 amino acids. V was clipped by 1 base and J by 2 bases, with 15 bases between them. Germline values: CDR1 SGHVS, CDR2 FQNEAQ. DNA of the CDR3: TGTGCCAGCAGCTTAGTGGGGACTGAGGAGACCTACAATGAGCAGTTCTTC. It encodes CASSLVGTEETYNEQFF. Complete variable domain (other parts from reference TRBV7-8 and TRBJ2-1): GAGVSQSPRYKVAKRGQDVALRCDPISGHVSLFWYQQALGQGPEFLTYFQNEAQLDKSGLPSDRFFAERPEGSVSTLKIQRTQQEDSAVYLCASSLVGTEETYNEQFFGPGTRLTVL.

This sequence joins TRBV28 and TRBJ2-7; 7 bases map to TRBD1. The junction had 12 bases not matched to a gene; V was cut back by 5 bases and J by 5 bases. The CDR3 sequence is 15 residues long. Per germline, CDR1 MDHEN and CDR2 SYDVKM. The CDR3 sequence: CASSGSGQYFHEQYF. The CDR3 bases are TGTGCCAGCAGTGGGTCGGGACAGTACTTCCACGAGCAGTACTTC.

The rearrangement joins TRBV4-3 to TRBJ2-1; a weak D match, TRBD1 (5 bases). V was trimmed by 0 bases and J by 7 bases, leaving 13 bases between them. Germline-derived CDR1 and CDR2 are LGHNA and YSLEER. The CDR3 runs 15 residues. CDR3 amino acids: CASSQDGAGPNEQFF. The CDR3, as DNA: TGCGCCAGCAGCCAAGATGGGGCAGGTCCTAATGAGCAGTTCTTC.

This clonotype was counted many times. This chain joins TRBV20-1 and TRBJ2-2, with D hard to call. Germline V lookup: CDR1 DFQATT, CDR2 SNEGSKA (reference sequence). V lost 0 bases and J 1 base, leaving 12 bases between the germline ends. This CDR3 is built from 16 residues. The CDR3 region is CSARDLGQKNTGELFF. Here the CDR3 DNA reads TGCAGTGCTAGAGATCTTGGGCAGAAGAACACCGGGGAGCTGTTTTTT.

This clonotype turned up a few times. The chain links TRBV29-1 to TRBJ2-3; D is unresolved. CDR3 length: 12 residues. V lost 1 base and J lost 2, with 4 bases in between. The germline V gene encodes CDR1 SQVTM and CDR2 ANQGSEA. The CDR3 loop reads CSVEGNTDTQYF. CDR3 in DNA: TGCAGCGTTGAAGGGAACACAGATACGCAGTATTTT.

The rearrangement joins TRBV21-1 to TRBJ2-7; the D call of TRBD2 is as the table states it, not checked on the DNA. TRBV21-1 is labeled a pseudogene. The CDR3 extends over 14 amino acids. CDR3 nucleotide sequence: TGTGCCAGCCTAAGCTGGGACTACTCCTACGAGCAGTACTTC. This gives the protein CASLSWDYSYEQYF.

This clonotype has only a few counts. The junction departs from germline at one end; a sequencing error may be responsible. The rearrangement links TRBV7-7 to TRBJ2-5; D is unresolved. This CDR3 spans 13 amino acids. Germline loops: CDR1 SSHAT, CDR2 FNYEAQ (reference sequence). The CDR3 here is CASSVGPGETQYF. CDR3 nucleotide sequence: TGTGCTAGCAGCGTCGGACCTGGAGAGACCCAGTACTTC.

The chain uses TRBV10-2 and TRBJ1-1; TRBD1 might be the D (5 bases). V was cut by 1 base and J by 4 bases, with 13 bases left in between. The CDR3 is 15 amino acids. Germline lookup yields CDR1 WSHSY and CDR2 SAAADI. CDR3 in amino acids: CASSELGHQGTEAFF. The CDR3 DNA reads TGCGCCAGCAGTGAGTTGGGCCACCAGGGCACTGAAGCTTTCTTT.

The CDR3 bases are TGTGCTAGTGGGACTAGCGCTGACAATGAGCAGTTCTTC. This encodes CASGTSADNEQFF. This chain connects TRBV12-5 to TRBJ2-1; 8 nucleotides agree with TRBD2. After removal of 6 bases from V and 5 bases from J, the junction contained 3 bases not matched to a gene. Germline V gives CDR1 LGHNT, CDR2 FRNRAP. The CDR3 covers 13 residues.

The sample holds many counts of this clonotype. The rearrangement links TRBV28 to TRBJ2-1, with 7 positions matching TRBD2. This CDR3 has 13 amino acids. CDR1 MDHEN and CDR2 SYDVKM come from the germline V gene. The ends lost 2 bases at V and 10 bases at J; junction bases unmatched: 5. The DNA of the CDR3 is TGTGCCAGCAGTTTACCCCTACTAGCGGAGCAGTTCTTC. This translates into CASSLPLLAEQFF. The full variable domain, its missing parts supplied by reference TRBV28 and TRBJ2-1, is DVKVTQSSRYLVKRTGEKVFLECVQDMDHENMFWYRQDPGLGLRLIYFSYDVKMKEKGDIPEGYSVSREKKERFSLILESASTNQTSMYLCASSLPLLAEQFFGPGTRLTVL.

The rearrangement joins TRBV20-1 to TRBJ2-3; 8 positions match TRBD2. The CDR3 runs 15 residues. V dropped 6 bases and J dropped 4; count of bases not matched to a gene: 12. In germline, CDR1 is DFQATT, CDR2 SNEGSKA (reference sequence). The CDR3 DNA sequence: TGCAGTGCGGAGGGACTAGTTCCCTCCGCAGATACGCAGTATTTT. The encoded protein is CSAEGLVPSADTQYF.

This clonotype has at least ten counts. The CDR3 reads CASSQDGEQYF. The CDR3 coding sequence is TGCGCCAGCAGCCAAGATGGCGAGCAGTACTTC. J is TRBJ2-7 and V is TRBV4-3, with D uncertain. This CDR3 is built from 11 residues. The V end was cut by 0 bases, the J end by 6 bases, with 3 bases between. Germline V gene lookup returns CDR1 LGHNA and CDR2 YSLEER.

The rearrangement links TRBV5-1 to TRBJ2-2; 9 bases match TRBD1. Unmatched junction bases numbered 8, after V lost 2 bases and J lost 3 bases. CDR1 is SGHRS and CDR2 is YFSETQ in the germline V gene. The CDR3 is 17 residues long. The CDR3 region is CASSFLYRGPDTGELFF. CDR3 bases: TGCGCCAGCAGCTTCCTTTACAGGGGGCCGGACACCGGGGAGCTGTTTTTT.

The chain uses TRBV20-1 and TRBJ1-5; 7 bases align to TRBD1. V dropped 0 bases and J dropped 4; count of bases not matched to a gene: 9. CDR1 DFQATT and CDR2 SNEGSKA come from the germline V gene (reference sequence). This CDR3 region has 16 residues. The CDR3 DNA reads TGCAGTGCTAGAGATTCAGACAGGGCCCTTAATCAGCCCCAGCATTTT. Translating it yields CSARDSDRALNQPQHF.

The V call is TRBV11-2, the J call TRBJ2-7; D not resolved. V was shortened by 3 bases and J by 1 base, with 10 bases between the two germline ends. Per the germline V gene, CDR1 is SGHAT and CDR2 is FQNNGV. The CDR3 extends over 14 amino acids. CDR3 region: CASSLMSVSYEQYF. The CDR3 DNA sequence: TGTGCCAGCAGCTTGATGTCGGTTTCCTACGAGCAGTACTTC.

This clonotype turned up a few times. The chain recombines TRBV9 with TRBJ2-1; 13 positions agree with TRBD2. Trimming cost V 2 bases and J 1 base; bases outside gene matches: 3. The length of the CDR3 is 17 residues. CDR1 and CDR2 from the germline V gene are SGDLS and YYNGEE. The CDR3 nucleotides are TGTGCCAGCAGCGTTGGACTAGCGGGAGAGTCCTACAATGAGCAGTTCTTC. Translated: CASSVGLAGESYNEQFF.

There are a few counts of this clonotype. The V and J genes are TRBV5-1 and TRBJ1-1; TRBD1 matches at 8 bases. The ends lost 5 bases at V and 3 bases at J; junction bases unmatched: 15. The CDR3 has 17 residues. Germline V lookup: CDR1 SGHRS, CDR2 YFSETQ. For the CDR3, the DNA is TGCGCCAGCAGTCAAACAGGGGGTCTTAATAGGGACACTGAAGCTTTCTTT. Translated, it gives CASSQTGGLNRDTEAFF.

This clonotype was seen only a few times. The chain joins TRBV20-1 to TRBJ1-2; 10 bases match TRBD1. In germline, CDR1 is DFQATT, CDR2 SNEGSKA (reference sequence). Trimming at V came to 0 bases and at J to 5 bases, leaving 6 bases not matched to a gene. The CDR3 runs to 15 residues. The CDR3, as DNA: TGCAGTGCTAGAGATCCCGGGACAGGGGCTTATGGCTACACCTTC. Its protein product is CSARDPGTGAYGYTF.

On this clonotype: Its ends do not fully match the called genes, so a read error is possible. The chain has TRBV6-1 and TRBJ2-1, with 7 bases aligning to TRBD1. Looked up from germline, CDR1 is MNHNS and CDR2 is SASEGT. This CDR3 spans 13 amino acids. CDR3 in amino acids: CASKPQEAGTEVF. CDR3 nucleotide sequence: TGTGCCAGCAAACCCCAGGAGGCCGGGACAGAAGTCTTC.

This clonotype has just a few counts. This chain connects TRBV15 to TRBJ2-3, with D possibly matching TRBD2 (6 bases). The CDR3 extends over 18 amino acids. V was pared by 6 bases and J by 0 bases, with 22 bases between. Looked up from germline, CDR1 is LNHNV and CDR2 is YYDKDF (reference sequence). The CDR3 region is CATSQSRISGSSTDTQYF. For the CDR3, the DNA is TGTGCCACCAGTCAAAGCCGAATTAGCGGTTCTAGCACAGATACGCAGTATTTT.

This clonotype has a handful of counts. The chain is built from TRBV4-2 and TRBJ2-5; a possible D gene is TRBD2 (6 bases). V lost 5 bases, J lost 4 bases, and 17 bases lay in between. Germline V gene sequence: CDR1 LGHNA, CDR2 YNFKEQ. The CDR3 loop spans 15 amino acids. The CDR3 DNA reads as TGTGCCAGCAGCGGCCAAGCCGGGACTCTAGAGACCCAGTACTTC. This codes for CASSGQAGTLETQYF.